The 18 T cell receptor beta chains reported below all come from one sample, sequenced in a study of shared clonotypes between healthy human individuals. CD45RO negativity and positive selection for CCR7 defined naive CD8 cells, a population that excluded terminally differentiated effector memory CD45RA+ cells. The data were produced by immunoSEQ multiplex PCR, yet TCRdb's version contains in-frame clones alone and is incomplete. The table includes about 2 million clones, roughly 95% detected once. Sequences were obtained from naive CD8+ T cells sorted from blood. The receptors were sampled from a man between 18 and 29 years old in good health.

The V call is TRBV11-2, the J call TRBJ2-5, with 8 bases matching TRBD1. There are 16 residues in the CDR3. Germline V gene data show CDR1 as SGHAT and CDR2 as FQNNGV. With 1 base clipped from V and 5 bases from J, the junction kept 9 bases outside the gene matches. The CDR3 spells CASSLGAGTGGETQYF. The CDR3 DNA follows: TGTGCCAGCAGCTTAGGCGCCGGGACAGGTGGGGAGACCCAGTACTTC.

The rearrangement uses TRBV7-9 and TRBJ2-3; D unresolved. V lost 11 bases to trimming and J lost 2 bases, with 14 bases between them. CDR1 is SEHNR, CDR2 FQNEAQ, per germline (reference sequence). The CDR3 consists of 13 residues. The CDR3 nucleotides read TGTGCCGCAAGCGCGTATTTCACAGATACGCAGTATTTT. As protein: CAASAYFTDTQYF.

CDR3 protein: CASSLSTGVNQPQHF. CDR3 coding DNA: TGTGCCAGCAGTTTATCGACAGGGGTCAATCAGCCCCAGCATTTT. V is TRBV27 and J is TRBJ1-5; 8 nucleotides agree with TRBD1. Germline lookup yields CDR1 MNHEY and CDR2 SMNVEV (reference sequence). The CDR3 totals 15 residues. Losses at the gene ends were 0 bases for V and 3 bases for J; bases not matched to a gene: 1.

The V gene is TRBV27, the J gene TRBJ2-1, with TRBD1 as a possible D gene (5 bases). The CDR3 contains 14 residues. V was clipped by 2 bases and J by 7 bases, with 12 bases between them. CDR1 MNHEY and CDR2 SMNVEV come from the germline V gene (reference sequence). CDR3 bases: TGTGCCAGCAGTTTAATTCAGTCAGGGAATGAGCAGTTCTTC. It translates to CASSLIQSGNEQFF.

V and J are TRBV19 and TRBJ1-2; perhaps TRBD1 as D (6 bases). CDR3 length equals 13 residues. V was pared by 4 bases and J by 3 bases, with 9 bases between. The germline CDR1 and CDR2 sequences are LNHDA and SQIVND (reference sequence). The CDR3 region has the DNA TGTGCCAGTAGTACGGACAGTGACTATGGCTACACCTTC. It codes for CASSTDSDYGYTF.

The J gene is TRBJ2-1, the V gene TRBV5-1; D is uncertain. Germline loops: CDR1 SGHRS, CDR2 YFSETQ. The CDR3 spans 14 residues. V lost 0 bases, J lost 8 bases, and 12 bases lay in between. The CDR3 DNA is TGCGCCAGCAGCTTGGAAGGGCTTTGGGATGAGCAGTTCTTC. Translating it yields CASSLEGLWDEQFF. Drawing the rest from reference TRBV5-1 and TRBJ2-1, the complete variable domain is KAGVTQTPRYLIKTRGQQVTLSCSPISGHRSVSWYQQTPGQGLQFLFEYFSETQRNKGNFPGRFSGRQFSNSRSEMNVSTLELGDSALYLCASSLEGLWDEQFFGPGTRLTVL.

Concerning this clone: The same CDR3 arises from other DNA sequences in this sample as well. The chain links TRBV12-5 to TRBJ2-7, with D perhaps matching TRBD1 or TRBD2 (5 bases each). There are 13 residues in the CDR3. Germline loops: CDR1 LGHNT, CDR2 FRNRAP. Trimming took 6 bases from V and 0 from J, leaving 9 bases between them. The CDR3 DNA reads as TGTGCTAGTGGATCAGGGAGCTCCTACGAGCAGTACTTC. It codes for CASGSGSSYEQYF.

This rearrangement joins TRBV23-1 to TRBJ2-2; 8 bases fit TRBD1. TRBV23-1 is an open reading frame whose function is uncertain. This CDR3 has 17 residues. Unmatched junction bases numbered 15, after V lost 5 bases and J lost 7 bases. The CDR3 sequence: CASSGIQGALLGGELFF. DNA for the CDR3: TGCGCCAGCAGTGGTATTCAGGGGGCCCTCTTGGGCGGGGAGCTGTTTTTT.

The V and J genes are TRBV6-5 and TRBJ2-7; the D gene is possibly TRBD2 (5 bases). CDR1 is MNHEY and CDR2 is SVGAGI in the germline V gene. The CDR3 consists of 15 residues. The germline V and J ends were trimmed by 2 bases and 0 bases, with 11 bases remaining between them. CDR3 in DNA: TGTGCCAGCAGTTACCTAGCACCGAGCTCCTACGAGCAGTACTTC. Residues: CASSYLAPSSYEQYF.

The V call is TRBV27, the J call TRBJ2-7; the D gene is possibly TRBD1 (6 bases). The CDR3 runs 15 residues. Per germline, CDR1 MNHEY and CDR2 SMNVEV (reference sequence). Trimming shortened V by 3 bases and J by 0 bases, and 12 bases separated the two germline ends. CDR3 nucleotides: TGTGCCAGCAGTTTCACAGGGTCTAGCTCCTACGAGCAGTACTTC. Protein: CASSFTGSSSYEQYF.

The V gene is TRBV5-5, the J gene TRBJ1-2; tentatively, D is TRBD1 (6 bases). Germline lookup yields CDR1 SGHKS and CDR2 YYEKEE (reference sequence). The CDR3 extends over 14 amino acids. The V end lost 5 bases, the J end lost 8 bases, and 19 bases lay between the germline ends. CDR3 nucleotide sequence: TGTGCCAGCAGATCCCCGGGGGGCGTACACGGCTACACCTTC. Its protein is CASRSPGGVHGYTF.

This sequence joins TRBV7-9 and TRBJ2-7; 8 nucleotides match TRBD1. The CDR3 runs 14 residues. J was trimmed by 3 bases and V by 3 bases; bases with no gene match: 4. The germline V gene has CDR1 SEHNR and CDR2 FQNEAQ (reference sequence). The CDR3 reads CASSFGGQVYEQYF. CDR3 bases: TGTGCCAGCAGCTTTGGGGGACAGGTCTACGAGCAGTACTTC.

The chain carries TRBV4-2 and TRBJ2-2; TRBD2 matches at 10 bases. Trimming at V came to 0 bases and at J to 5 bases, leaving 12 bases not matched to a gene. The CDR3 loop spans 19 amino acids. Germline-derived CDR1 and CDR2 are LGHNA and YNFKEQ. CDR3 in amino acids: CASSQDPLAGVVATGELFF. CDR3 coding DNA: TGTGCCAGCAGCCAAGACCCTCTAGCGGGGGTGGTTGCGACCGGGGAGCTGTTTTTT.

This chain links TRBV6-4 with TRBJ1-2; D is unresolved. With 7 bases removed from V and 5 bases from J, the gap between germline ends came to 14 bases. Per germline, CDR1 MRHNA and CDR2 SNTAGT. This CDR3 contains 13 residues. CDR3 sequence: CASNKDPRYGYTF. The DNA for the CDR3 is TGTGCCAGCAACAAGGACCCAAGGTATGGCTACACCTTC.

The chain joins TRBV5-6 to TRBJ2-1; 8 nucleotides line up with TRBD2. CDR3 length equals 12 residues. The germline V gene encodes CDR1 SGHDT and CDR2 YYEEEE. Unmatched junction bases numbered 1, after V lost 4 bases and J lost 7 bases. This CDR3 is CASSAGGNEQFF. The CDR3 coding sequence is TGTGCCAGCAGCGCGGGGGGTAATGAGCAGTTCTTC. The variable domain in full, with the rest retrieved from reference TRBV5-6 and TRBJ2-1, is DAGVTQSPTHLIKTRGQQVTLRCSPKSGHDTVSWYQQALGQGPQFIFQYYEEEERQRGNFPDRFSGHQFPNYSSELNVNALLLGDSALYLCASSAGGNEQFFGPGTRLTVL.

CDR3 sequence (DNA): TGCGCCAGCAGCCGGCTGACGGACGATCGAGAGACCCAGTACTTC. This sequence encodes CASSRLTDDRETQYF. This rearrangement joins TRBV4-3 to TRBJ2-5; D is undetermined. V was clipped by 4 bases and J by 4 bases, with 16 bases between them. Germline-derived CDR1 and CDR2 are LGHNA and YSLEER. This CDR3 spans 15 amino acids.

The V gene is TRBV15, the J gene TRBJ1-1, with a tentative D call TRBD1 (6 bases). Germline V lookup: CDR1 LNHNV, CDR2 YYDKDF (reference sequence). The V and J ends lost 0 bases and 3 bases respectively, with 14 bases between them. There are 16 residues in the CDR3. This CDR3 reads CATSRDERGLDTEAFF. The CDR3 coding sequence is TGTGCCACCAGCAGAGATGAGCGGGGGCTGGACACTGAAGCTTTCTTT.

Note on this clone: In the same sample, other DNA sequences code for this CDR3. This chain links TRBV4-1 with TRBJ2-3; D gene uncertain. CDR3 length: 13 amino acids. V lost 0 bases and J 6 bases, leaving 7 bases between the germline ends. Germline V gene data show CDR1 as MGHRA and CDR2 as YSYEKL. Written as DNA, the CDR3 is TGCGCCAGCAGCCAAGATCCGCGGGATACGCAGTATTTT. Amino acid sequence: CASSQDPRDTQYF.